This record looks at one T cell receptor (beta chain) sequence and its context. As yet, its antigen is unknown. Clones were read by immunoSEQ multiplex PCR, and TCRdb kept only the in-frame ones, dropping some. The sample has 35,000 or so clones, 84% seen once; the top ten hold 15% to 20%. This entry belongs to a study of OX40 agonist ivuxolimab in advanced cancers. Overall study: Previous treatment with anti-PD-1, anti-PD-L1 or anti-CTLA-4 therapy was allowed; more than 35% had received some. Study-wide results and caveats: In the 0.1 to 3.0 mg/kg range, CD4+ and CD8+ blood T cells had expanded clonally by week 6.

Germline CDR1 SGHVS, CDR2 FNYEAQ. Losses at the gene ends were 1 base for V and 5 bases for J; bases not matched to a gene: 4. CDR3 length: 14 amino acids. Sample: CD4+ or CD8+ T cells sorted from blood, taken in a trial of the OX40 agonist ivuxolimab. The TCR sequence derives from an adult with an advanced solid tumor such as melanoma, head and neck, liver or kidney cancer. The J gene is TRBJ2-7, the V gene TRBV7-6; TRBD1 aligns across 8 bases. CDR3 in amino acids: CASSLVPGGHEQYF. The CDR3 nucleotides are TGTGCCAGCAGCTTAGTGCCAGGGGGCCACGAGCAGTACTTC.